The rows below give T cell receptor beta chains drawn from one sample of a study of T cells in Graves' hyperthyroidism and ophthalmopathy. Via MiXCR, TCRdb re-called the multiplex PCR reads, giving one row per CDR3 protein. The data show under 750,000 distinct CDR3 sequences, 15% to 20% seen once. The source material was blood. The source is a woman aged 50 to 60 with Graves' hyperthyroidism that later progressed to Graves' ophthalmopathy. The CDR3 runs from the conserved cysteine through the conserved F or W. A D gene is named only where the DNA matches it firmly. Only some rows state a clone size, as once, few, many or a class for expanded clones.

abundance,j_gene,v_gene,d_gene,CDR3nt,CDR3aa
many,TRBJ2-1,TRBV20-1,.,TGCAGTGCTAGAGTTGCAGGGGGGAAGAATGAGCAGTTCTTC,CSARVAGGKNEQFF
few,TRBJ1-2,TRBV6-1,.,TGTGCCCCTGATCGGGAATGGGGCGGCTACACCTTC,CAPDREWGGYTF
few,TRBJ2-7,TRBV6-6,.,TGTGCCAGCAGTTACTTCTCGACCTCCTACGAGCAGTACTTC,CASSYFSTSYEQYF
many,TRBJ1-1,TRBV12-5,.,TGTGCTAGTGGTTTTCGAGGGGGCACTGAAGCTTTCTTT,CASGFRGGTEAFF
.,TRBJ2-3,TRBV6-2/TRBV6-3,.,TGTGCCAGCAGTTACGGGGGCAGGGCCGATACGGATACGCAGTATTTT,CASSYGGRADTDTQYF
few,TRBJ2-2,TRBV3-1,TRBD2,TGTGCCAGCAGCCAAGATTCGGGAGCGGGGGATTACACCGGGGAGCTGTTTTTT,CASSQDSGAGDYTGELFF
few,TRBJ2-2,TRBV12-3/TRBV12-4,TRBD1,TGTGCCAGCAGTTTAGGGACAGGGCAGAACACCGGGGAGCTGTTTTTT,CASSLGTGQNTGELFF
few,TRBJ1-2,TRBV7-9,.,TGTGCCAGTCTTGAATCCTCCTACTATGGCTACACCTTC,CASLESSYYGYTF
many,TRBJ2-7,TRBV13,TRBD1,TGTGCCAGCAGCCCGCAGGGACAGGGGGCGCTCTACGAGCAGTACTTC,CASSPQGQGALYEQYF
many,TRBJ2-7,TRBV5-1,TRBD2,TGCGCCAGCAGCTTGGCCTCCGCGGGGGAGCACTACGAGCAGTACTTC,CASSLASAGEHYEQYF
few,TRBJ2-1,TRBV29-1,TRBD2,TGCAGCGTCCTGACTAGCGGCCTGTACAATGAGCAGTTCTTC,CSVLTSGLYNEQFF
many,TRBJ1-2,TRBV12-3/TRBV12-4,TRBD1,TGTGCCAGCAGTCACGGACAGGGGGTAGCCTATGGCTACACCTTC,CASSHGQGVAYGYTF
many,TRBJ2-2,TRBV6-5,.,TGTGCCAGCAGTTACAGTTCGGGGGGCCTTGTCACCGGGGAGCTGTTTTTT,CASSYSSGGLVTGELFF
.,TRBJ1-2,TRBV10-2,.,TGCGCCAGCAGTGACCCGGCAGCTTCTAACTATGGCTACACCTTC,CASSDPAASNYGYTF
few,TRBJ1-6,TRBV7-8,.,TGTGCCAGCAGCCTCACTGAGAGCTCCTATAATTCACCCCTCCACTTT,CASSLTESSYNSPLHF
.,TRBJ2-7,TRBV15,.,TGTGCCACCAGCAGAGAGCAAACAGGCTACTACGAGCAGTACTTC,CATSREQTGYYEQYF
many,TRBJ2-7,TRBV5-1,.,TGCGCCAGCAGCATGGAGAGCTACGAGCAGTACTTC,CASSMESYEQYF
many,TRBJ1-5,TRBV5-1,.,TGCGCCAGCAGCTTGGACTCCGGTAGCAATCAGCCCCAGCATTTT,CASSLDSGSNQPQHF
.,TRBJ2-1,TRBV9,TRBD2,TGTGCCAGCAGCGCCGGATCCGGGACTAGCGGGGGGAAGACCTACAATGAGCAGTTCTTC,CASSAGSGTSGGKTYNEQFF
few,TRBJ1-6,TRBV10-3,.,TGTGCCATCAGTGAAGAGGGCCCCCATAATTCACCCCTCCACTTT,CAISEEGPHNSPLHF
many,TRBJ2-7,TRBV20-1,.,TGCAGTGCTAGAGACCGGACCGTTCCTACCTACGAGCAGTACTTC,CSARDRTVPTYEQYF
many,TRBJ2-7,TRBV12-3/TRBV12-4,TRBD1,TGTGCCAGCAGGAGACAGGGGGCAGGTTCCTACGAGCAGTACTTC,CASRRQGAGSYEQYF
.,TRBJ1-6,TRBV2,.,TGTGCCAGCAGTTTTGGACCGAATGCGCCGGTCTCCCATAATTCACCCCTCCACTTT,CASSFGPNAPVSHNSPLHF
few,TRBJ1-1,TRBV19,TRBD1,TGTGCCAGTAGTATTTTGGGGACAGGGACTTCGACTGAAGCTTTCTTT,CASSILGTGTSTEAFF
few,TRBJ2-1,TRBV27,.,TGTGCCAGCAGCTCCGCGACTAGCTCCTACAATGAGCAGTTCTTC,CASSSATSSYNEQFF
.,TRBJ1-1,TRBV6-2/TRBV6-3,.,TGTGCCAGCAGTTACTTCCTCTGGACAATGAGCACTGAAGCTTTCTTT,CASSYFLWTMSTEAFF
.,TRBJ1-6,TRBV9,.,TGTGCCAGCAGTGACAGGCTGAGCTCCTATAATTCACCCCTCCACTTT,CASSDRLSSYNSPLHF
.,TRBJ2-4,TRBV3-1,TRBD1,TGTGCCAGCAGCCAACCGGGACAGGGACCTATAGCCAAAAACATTCAGTACTTC,CASSQPGQGPIAKNIQYF
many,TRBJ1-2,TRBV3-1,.,TGTGCCAGCAGCCAGCGGGCGTATGGCTACACCTTC,CASSQRAYGYTF
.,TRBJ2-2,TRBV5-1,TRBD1,TGCGCCAGCAGCGCCCGGGACAGGGGTTTCTATGGGGAGCTGTTTTTT,CASSARDRGFYGELFF
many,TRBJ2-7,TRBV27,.,TGTGCCAGCAGTTATGGGCAGTACTACGAGCAGTACTTC,CASSYGQYYEQYF
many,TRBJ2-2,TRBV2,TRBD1,TGTGCCAGCAGTGTGGGGACAGCCAACACCGGGGAGCTGTTTTTT,CASSVGTANTGELFF
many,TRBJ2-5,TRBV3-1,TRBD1,TGTGCCAGCAGGAGAACAGGGGGCGGTCAAGAGACCCAGTACTTC,CASRRTGGGQETQYF
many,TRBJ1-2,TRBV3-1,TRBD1,TGTGCCAGCAGCCCCCAGGACAGGAACTATGGCTACACCTTC,CASSPQDRNYGYTF
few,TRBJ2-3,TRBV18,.,TGTGCCAGCTCACCACTTCGTACCAACACAGATACGCAGTATTTT,CASSPLRTNTDTQYF
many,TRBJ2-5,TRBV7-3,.,TGTGCCAGCAGCTTACAGGGGTACGGGGAGACCCAGTACTTC,CASSLQGYGETQYF
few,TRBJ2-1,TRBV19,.,TGTGCCACCCGCCCCCCAGCGGGCCCCAATGAGCAGTTCTTC,CATRPPAGPNEQFF
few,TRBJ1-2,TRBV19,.,TGTGCCAGTAACTCCTTGGCAGGGGCTAACTATGGCTACACCTTC,CASNSLAGANYGYTF
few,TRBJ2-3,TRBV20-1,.,TGCAGTGCCAGGGAGAACACAGATACGCAGTATTTT,CSARENTDTQYF
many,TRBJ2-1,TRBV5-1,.,TGCGCCAGCAGCCTCGGACTCGGGGGCAATGAGCAGTTCTTC,CASSLGLGGNEQFF
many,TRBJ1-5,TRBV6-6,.,TGTGCCAGCAGTTACCTAGGGGCTAATCAGCCCCAGCATTTT,CASSYLGANQPQHF
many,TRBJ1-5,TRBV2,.,TGTGCCAGCAGCAGGGGCCGGCAAGAAAATCAGCCCCAGCATTTT,CASSRGRQENQPQHF
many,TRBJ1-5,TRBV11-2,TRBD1,TGTGCCAGCAGCGTCGGGACAGGGGGATTTCAGGTCCAGCATTTT,CASSVGTGGFQVQHF
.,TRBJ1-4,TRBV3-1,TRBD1,TGTGCCAGCAGCGTTAACGACAGGGGAACTAATGAAAAACTGTTTTTT,CASSVNDRGTNEKLFF